This T cell receptor beta chain emerged from a study of cytomegalovirus exposure and HLA in healthy donors. Study findings and constraints: Reports indicate that TCR beta sequences accurately predicted the HLA-A and HLA-B alleles of most subjects. TCR beta V- and J-gene trimming was later associated with a missense DCLRE1C variant.

Notes on this clone: What it binds is unknown.

The PCR employed 60 Vbeta primers together with 13 Jbeta primers. As processed by the authors: Later work found approximately 80 million unique TCR beta chains, with roughly 11 million shared. Clones were read by immunoSEQ multiplex PCR, and TCRdb kept only the in-frame ones, dropping some. Clone size and the V and J calls come from that table; the DNA yielded D and trimming. Among some 190,000 clones listed, roughly 77% were seen once. V was clipped by 0 bases and J by 2 bases; unmatched bases: 3. CDR3 length equals 16 residues. Germline CDR1 is SGDLS and CDR2 is YYNGEE. The clonotype comes from a woman aged 30 to 39 in good health and CMV-seronegative. Specimen: PBMCs. The chain links TRBV9 to TRBJ2-3; 10 nucleotides agree with TRBD2. CDR3 in amino acids: CASSVVAGGPTDTQYF. CDR3 bases: TGTGCCAGCAGCGTAGTAGCGGGGGGACCCACAGATACGCAGTATTTT.